This TCR beta chain comes out of a study of control samples from healthy donors and cancer patients (dated by TCRdb to 2018 to 2021). The library came from the immunoSEQ multiplex PCR assay. TCRdb took this table from immuneACCESS and kept in-frame rearrangements with V and J called. Such tables lack part of the clones; where checked against another copy, unresolved V genes explain under half of the gap, and the rest is unexplained. This sample lists 130,000 or so clones; about nine tenths were detected once. Clones ranked in the top ten supply 5.5% of the sample. In regard to this clone: It lacks a known antigen. The record has no base qualities; no much larger clone is one base away.

The germline V gene sets CDR1 to SGHAT and CDR2 to FQNNGV. Including cysteine and phenylalanine, the CDR3 has 12 amino acids. The CDR3 DNA has 36 bases and is translated from base 1. Trimming removed 2 bases from V and 7 bases from J, leaving 5 bases between the germline ends. Sequenced: blood. This clonotype originated in a man younger than 30 in good health. The V and J genes are TRBV11-2 and TRBJ2-2, with the D gene not confidently named. CDR3 region: CASSLLGGELFF. In nucleotides, the sequence is TGTGCCAGCAGCTTACTGGGCGGGGAGCTGTTTTTT.